This T cell receptor (beta chain) is from a study of cytomegalovirus exposure and HLA in healthy donors. This clone was counted a few times. The primer mix had 60 Vbeta and 13 Jbeta primers. TCRdb's copy holds only in-frame clones and misses some; the assay was immunoSEQ multiplex PCR. The sample comprises just under 80,000 clones, about three quarters of which are singletons, and 4.5% rests with the top ten. Trimming cost V 4 bases and J 0 bases; bases outside gene matches: 15. The CDR3 runs 19 residues. CDR1 and CDR2 from the germline V gene are SQVTM and ANQGSEA. The TCR was taken from a man in his forties in good health and CMV-seronegative. Sequenced: PBMCs. The gene calls are TRBV29-1 and TRBJ2-1, with 10 positions matching TRBD2. Here the CDR3 DNA reads TGCAGCGTTGTGAGGGTACTAGCGGGAAGTCTAAGCTCCTACAATGAGCAGTTCTTC. As protein: CSVVRVLAGSLSSYNEQFF.